This TCR beta chain is drawn from a study of tumor and adjacent non-tumor tissue in lung cancer. Regarding this clonotype: Relative to the germline gene, one junction end is altered; a read error may explain this.

TCRbeta libraries were built with three rounds of nested PCR, modified from ARM-PCR. TCRdb re-called the multiplex PCR reads through MiXCR, storing one row per CDR3 protein. In the table there are over 100,000 distinct CDR3 sequences, roughly 73% of which are singletons. CDR3 length: 15 residues. Germline CDR1 SGHAT, CDR2 FQDESV (reference sequence). No cell sorting was done before RNA was extracted from the tissue. The chain carries TRBV11-1 and TRBJ1-1; unclear D gene. Sequenced input: lung tumor tissue. This clonotype was sampled from a woman aged 60-75 years with non-small cell lung cancer. CDR3 residues: CASSSDPSRVTEVFF. CDR3 sequence (DNA): TGTGCCAGCAGCTCCGATCCGAGCCGCGTAACTGAAGTTTTCTTT.